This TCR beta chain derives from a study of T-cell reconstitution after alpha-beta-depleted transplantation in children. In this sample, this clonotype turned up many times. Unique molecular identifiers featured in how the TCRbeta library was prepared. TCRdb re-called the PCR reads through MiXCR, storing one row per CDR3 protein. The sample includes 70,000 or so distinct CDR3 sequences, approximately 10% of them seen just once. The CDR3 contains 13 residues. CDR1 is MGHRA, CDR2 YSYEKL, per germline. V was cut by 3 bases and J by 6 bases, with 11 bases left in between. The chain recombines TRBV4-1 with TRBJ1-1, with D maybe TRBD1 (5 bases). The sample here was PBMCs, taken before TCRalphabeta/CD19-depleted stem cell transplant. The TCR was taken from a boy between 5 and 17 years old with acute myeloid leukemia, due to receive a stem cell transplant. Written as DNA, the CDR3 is TGCGCCAGCAGCCATCGGACATTATCTGAAGCTTTCTTT. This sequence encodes CASSHRTLSEAFF.